Listed here are 32 T cell receptor beta chains from one sample, sequenced in a study of blood T cells in healthy people across ages. Combining a sample-barcoded 5' primer with a J-beta primer mix, a second PCR ran for 7 to 11 cycles. TCRdb reprocessed the 5' RACE reads via MiXCR and lists one record per CDR3 protein. Altogether about 1,000,000 distinct CDR3 sequences are present, over 35% being singletons, with the ten largest covering 15% to 20%. The sample was blood. These receptors were collected from a woman in her sixties in good health.

The table lists this clonotype with a count of one. The chain has TRBV10-3 and TRBJ2-1; 8 bases align to TRBD1. V lost 6 bases and J lost 5; bases outside the gene matches: 15. Germline CDR1 is ENHRY and CDR2 is SYGVKD. The CDR3 totals 17 residues. The CDR3 loop is CAISEGPGGATNNEQFF. For the CDR3, the DNA is TGTGCCATCAGCGAGGGCCCAGGGGGCGCGACAAACAATGAGCAGTTCTTC.

This sequence joins TRBV27 and TRBJ2-7, with D perhaps assigned TRBD1 or TRBD2 (5 bases each). Germline values: CDR1 MNHEY, CDR2 SMNVEV (reference sequence). CDR3 length equals 15 residues. Trimming stripped 7 bases from V and 4 bases from J, with 20 bases between. The chain's CDR3 is CASTQRSGRGYEQYF. The CDR3 DNA follows: TGTGCCAGCACCCAGAGGTCGGGGCGTGGTTACGAGCAGTACTTC.

The chain carries TRBV9 and TRBJ2-3, with D perhaps TRBD2 (6 bases). The CDR3 spans 14 residues. V lost 2 bases, J lost 2 bases, and 9 bases lay in between. The germline CDR1 and CDR2 sequences are SGDLS and YYNGEE. The DNA for the CDR3 is TGTGCCAGCAGCGTTAGCGGTCTCACAGATACGCAGTATTTT. Translation gives CASSVSGLTDTQYF. The entire variable domain, with the rest obtained from reference TRBV9 and TRBJ2-3, is as follows: DSGVTQTPKHLITATGQRVTLRCSPRSGDLSVYWYQQSLDQGLQFLIQYYNGEERAKGNILERFSAQQFPDLHSELNLSSLELGDSALYFCASSVSGLTDTQYFGPGTRLTVL.

The chain is built from TRBV5-1 and TRBJ2-7; D unclear. CDR1 and CDR2 from the germline V gene are SGHRS and YFSETQ. The CDR3 runs to 14 residues. Deletions cut 0 bases from V and 0 bases from J, with 7 bases between. The CDR3 region is CASSLAKGSYEQYF. The CDR3 DNA reads TGCGCCAGCAGCTTGGCCAAGGGCTCCTACGAGCAGTACTTC.

The chain combines TRBV12-3 or TRBV12-4 with TRBJ2-3; D ambiguous. V was cut by 7 bases and J by 2 bases, with 16 bases left in between. The CDR3 consists of 15 residues. The CDR3 region is CASKMGRTNTDTQYF. The CDR3 nucleotides read TGTGCCAGCAAAATGGGCAGAACTAACACAGATACGCAGTATTTT.

The V gene is TRBV5-6, the J gene TRBJ2-1; D is perhaps TRBD2 (6 bases). V was shortened by 3 bases and J by 11 bases, with 9 bases between the two germline ends. Germline CDR1 and CDR2: SGHDT and YYEEEE. The CDR3 totals 11 residues. Written as DNA, the CDR3 is TGTGCCAGCAGCTGGGCGGGGAAGCAGTTCTTC. It is translated as CASSWAGKQFF.

The chain uses TRBV11-2 and TRBJ1-2; 8 bases agree with TRBD1. Germline assignment: CDR1 SGHAT and CDR2 FQNNGV. The CDR3 spans 13 residues. V dropped 6 bases and J dropped 7; count of bases not matched to a gene: 7. CDR3 in DNA: TGTGCCAGCAGGACCCAGGGGGCTTTTGGCTACACCTTC. Translated: CASRTQGAFGYTF.

The J gene is TRBJ2-7, the V gene TRBV7-3; possibly TRBD1 for D (7 bases). Per the germline V gene, CDR1 is SGHTA and CDR2 is FQGTGA. The CDR3 length is 14 residues. V was shortened by 1 base and J by 5 bases, with 12 bases between the two germline ends. The CDR3 DNA reads as TGTGCCAGCAGCTTAAATGCAGGGGGGAACGAGCAGTACTTC. Residues: CASSLNAGGNEQYF. Full variable domain (rest looked up from reference TRBV7-3 and TRBJ2-7): GAGVSQTPSNKVTEKGKYVELRCDPISGHTALYWYRQSLGQGPEFLIYFQGTGAADDSGLPNDRFFAVRPEGSVSTLKIQRTERGDSAVYLCASSLNAGGNEQYFGPGTRLTVT.

The chain recombines TRBV27 with TRBJ1-2; no firm D call. This CDR3 contains 14 residues. CDR1 is MNHEY, CDR2 SMNVEV, per germline (reference sequence). Trimming left V 2 bases short and J 3 bases short, with 10 bases between. CDR3 residues: CASSLGGLYYGYTF. The CDR3 nucleotides read TGTGCCAGCAGTTTAGGAGGATTATACTATGGCTACACCTTC.

Only a few counts were recorded for this clonotype. The rearrangement links TRBV7-6 to TRBJ2-1; 9 positions agree with TRBD1. The CDR3 extends over 18 amino acids. The germline V gene encodes CDR1 SGHVS and CDR2 FNYEAQ. V lost 2 bases to trimming and J lost 7 bases; unmatched junction nucleotides: 15. The CDR3 DNA reads TGTGCCAGCAGCTTATTCGGGACAGGGACTAAATCTGGAAATGAGCAGTTCTTC. This gives the protein CASSLFGTGTKSGNEQFF.

The rearrangement joins TRBV5-1 to TRBJ2-7; 10 bases line up with TRBD1. The V and J ends lost 7 bases and 5 bases, in that order; junction bases with no gene match: 6. CDR1 is SGHRS, CDR2 YFSETQ, per germline. The CDR3 loop spans 13 amino acids. The CDR3 reads CASGRQGAHEQYF. The DNA for the CDR3 is TGCGCCAGCGGCCGACAGGGGGCTCACGAGCAGTACTTC.

This clonotype came up a few times. The V call is TRBV10-3, the J call TRBJ2-7; 8 positions agree with TRBD2. CDR3 length: 15 amino acids. Germline values: CDR1 ENHRY, CDR2 SYGVKD. V gave up 8 bases and J gave up 2 bases; unmatched junction bases: 11. CDR3 loop: CAIRGGANPAYEQYF. In DNA, the CDR3 is TGTGCCATCCGGGGGGGGGCTAACCCGGCCTACGAGCAGTACTTC.

The rearrangement links TRBV6-5 to TRBJ2-5, with TRBD2 identical over 13 bases. Trimming at V came to 5 bases and at J to 5 bases, leaving 8 bases not matched to a gene. CDR3 size: 16 residues. Germline values: CDR1 MNHEY, CDR2 SVGAGI. CDR3 loop: CASSQLGLAGDETQYF. The DNA of the CDR3 is TGTGCCAGCAGTCAACTTGGACTAGCGGGAGATGAGACCCAGTACTTC.

With respect to this clonotype: Given a much more abundant clone one base away, this may be a read error. The genes are TRBV4-2 and TRBJ2-3, with D perhaps TRBD1 or TRBD2 (5 bases each). The germline V gene encodes CDR1 LGHNA and CDR2 YNFKEQ. The CDR3 runs to 14 residues. The CDR3 nucleotides read TGTGCCAGCAGTGACAGACCTAGCACAGATATGCAGTATTTT. Amino acid sequence: CASSDRPSTDMQYF.

This sequence joins TRBV20-1 and TRBJ1-1; D remains ambiguous. CDR1 is DFQATT, CDR2 SNEGSKA, per germline (reference sequence). CDR3 length: 14 amino acids. V was clipped by 1 base and J by 1 base, with 10 bases between them. CDR3 residues: CSARVDTRNTEAFF. The CDR3 coding sequence is TGCAGTGCTAGAGTCGACACAAGGAACACTGAAGCTTTCTTT.

The chain has TRBV5-5 and TRBJ1-2; possible D gene TRBD1, 6 bases. V lost 3 bases and J lost 8, with 20 bases in between. This CDR3 spans 15 amino acids. CDR1 SGHKS and CDR2 YYEKEE come from the germline V gene (reference sequence). CDR3 protein: CASSSPSGTRRGYTF. The CDR3 nucleotides are TGTGCCAGCAGCTCTCCTTCCGGGACACGGAGGGGCTACACCTTC.

This clonotype was recorded only once. J is TRBJ2-1 and V is TRBV12-3 or TRBV12-4; 7 positions agree with TRBD2. The CDR3 extends over 16 amino acids. The trim removed 0 bases at V and 7 bases at J, leaving 9 bases unmatched. CDR3 loop: CASSLALQAGRNEQFF. Written as DNA, the CDR3 is TGTGCCAGCAGTTTAGCACTCCAAGCGGGAAGGAATGAGCAGTTCTTC.

The chain joins TRBV20-1 to TRBJ2-3, with D tentatively TRBD2 (6 bases). V shed 5 bases and J shed 2 bases, with 14 bases lying between them. The CDR3 length is 14 residues. Germline CDR1 and CDR2: DFQATT and SNEGSKA (reference sequence). In nucleotides, the CDR3 is TGCAGTGCTCAGGTGTCTAGCGCCACAGATACGCAGTATTTT. The encoded protein is CSAQVSSATDTQYF.

The chain is built from TRBV6-6 and TRBJ2-1; 8 nucleotides agree with TRBD2. The junction had 10 bases not matched to a gene; V was cut back by 2 bases and J by 7 bases. The CDR3 spans 16 residues. Germline CDR1 MNHNY, CDR2 SVGAGI (reference sequence). The CDR3 region is CASSYPQGLDVNEQFF. The CDR3 DNA sequence: TGTGCCAGCAGTTACCCCCAGGGACTAGATGTTAATGAGCAGTTCTTC.

This chain joins TRBV7-3 and TRBJ2-7, with TRBD2 matching over 8 bases. Germline V gene lookup returns CDR1 SGHTA and CDR2 FQGTGA. V gave up 0 bases and J gave up 0 bases; unmatched junction bases: 4. The CDR3 is 16 residues long. The CDR3 here is CASSLTAGGPSYEQYF. As DNA, the CDR3 is TGTGCCAGCAGCTTAACGGCGGGAGGCCCCTCCTACGAGCAGTACTTC.

This clonotype was seen many times. This chain uses TRBV25-1 with TRBJ2-7, with 8 bases fitting TRBD1. The CDR3 is made up of 13 amino acids. Per germline, CDR1 MGHDK and CDR2 SYGVNS. V dropped 4 bases and J dropped 7; count of bases not matched to a gene: 6. Here the CDR3 DNA reads TGTGCCAGCAGTGGGACAGGGTACGGAGAGCAGTACTTC. This codes for CASSGTGYGEQYF.

This clonotype was observed a single time. The rearrangement uses TRBV29-1 and TRBJ2-5; 10 bases line up with TRBD2. The CDR3 runs to 14 residues. Trimming took 4 bases from V and 2 from J; bases not matched to a gene: 4. In germline, CDR1 is SQVTM, CDR2 ANQGSEA. CDR3 bases: TGCAGCGTTGCACTAGCGGGACTACAAGAGACCCAGTACTTC. Its protein product is CSVALAGLQETQYF.

The CDR3 spells CSARDLGLSRGPTDTQYF. The CDR3 nucleotides are TGCAGTGCTAGAGATCTGGGGCTTTCAAGGGGGCCGACAGATACGCAGTATTTT. V usage is TRBV20-1 and J usage is TRBJ2-3, with 7 nucleotides matching TRBD1. The CDR3 contains 18 residues. Germline V lookup: CDR1 DFQATT, CDR2 SNEGSKA (reference sequence). The J segment lost 3 bases and the V segment lost 0 bases, leaving 15 bases of the junction unmatched.

This clonotype appeared a single time. A much larger clone sits a single nucleotide away, making a read error possible. The CDR3 sequence: CASSLTSGMDEQFF. The CDR3 DNA reads as TGTGCCAGCAGCTTGACTAGCGGGATGGATGAGCAGTTCTTC. The chain employs TRBV11-2 and TRBJ2-1; 11 positions agree with TRBD2. The CDR3 sequence is 14 residues long. The V gene end was trimmed by 3 bases and the J gene end by 8 bases; junction bases not matched to a gene: 3. Germline CDR1 is SGHAT and CDR2 is FQNNGV.

This clonotype was picked up a small number of times. The chain combines TRBV5-6 with TRBJ2-7, with 9 nucleotides matching TRBD2. The CDR3 covers 15 residues. Germline values: CDR1 SGHDT, CDR2 YYEEEE. V was pared by 1 base and J by 5 bases, with 7 bases of the junction left unmatched. The CDR3 nucleotides read TGTGCCAGCAGCTTGATGTTAGCGGGAGACAACGAGCAGTACTTC. This sequence encodes CASSLMLAGDNEQYF.

This chain joins TRBV29-1 and TRBJ2-1; unclear D gene. The J call may be in error: the DNA end matches TRBJ2-7 better. CDR1 and CDR2 from the germline V gene are SQVTM and ANQGSEA. The CDR3 contains 12 residues. The CDR3 DNA sequence: TGCAGCGCCTACTCCTCCAACAATGAGCAGTACTTC. It encodes CSAYSSNNEQYF.

The chain links TRBV20-1 to TRBJ2-7, with D uncertain. Looked up from germline, CDR1 is DFQATT and CDR2 is SNEGSKA (reference sequence). CDR3 length: 13 residues. This chain's CDR3 is CSPYHGISYEQYF. In nucleotides, the CDR3 is TGCAGCCCGTACCATGGGATCTCCTACGAGCAGTACTTC.

The V call is TRBV6-2 or TRBV6-3, the J call TRBJ1-4; D remains ambiguous. The CDR3 covers 13 residues. CDR1 and CDR2 from the germline V gene are MNHEY and SVGEGT. V lost 2 bases, J lost 2 bases, and 3 bases lay in between. Written as DNA, the CDR3 is TGTGCCAGCAGTTACAGGACTAATGAAAAACTGTTTTTT. It yields the protein CASSYRTNEKLFF.

This clonotype was counted between two and nine times. The chain is built from TRBV28 and TRBJ2-7, with D perhaps matching TRBD1 (6 bases). V gave up 6 bases and J gave up 4 bases, with 10 bases separating them. CDR3 length equals 12 residues. CDR1 and CDR2 (germline): MDHEN, SYDVKM. As DNA, the CDR3 is TGTGCCAGCAGAAAAGGACAGTACGAGCAGTACTTC. It yields the protein CASRKGQYEQYF.

CDR3 loop: CASSPGLAGDTGELFF. The DNA for the CDR3 is TGTGCCAGCAGCCCAGGACTAGCGGGAGACACCGGGGAGCTGTTTTTT. The chain couples TRBV6-5 to TRBJ2-2, with TRBD2 identical over 13 bases. The CDR3 is 16 residues long. Germline values: CDR1 MNHEY, CDR2 SVGAGI. V lost 6 bases to trimming and J lost 3 bases; unmatched junction nucleotides: 4.

This rearrangement joins TRBV5-1 to TRBJ2-3; 10 bases line up with TRBD2. The CDR3 loop spans 17 amino acids. The junction had 7 bases not matched to a gene; V was cut back by 0 bases and J by 3 bases. CDR1 is SGHRS, CDR2 YFSETQ, per germline. As DNA, the CDR3 is TGCGCCAGCAGCTTGGCGCCTAGCGGGAGAGCAACAGATACGCAGTATTTT. Translated: CASSLAPSGRATDTQYF.

The chain combines TRBV6-6 with TRBJ2-3; tentative D call: TRBD1 (6 bases). Between the trimmed V and J ends, which lost 0 bases and 0 bases, there was a span of 10 bases. The CDR3 runs 16 residues. CDR1 and CDR2 (germline): MNHNY, SVGAGI (reference sequence). The CDR3 region has the DNA TGTGCCAGCAGTTACTCACAGGGAATAAGCACAGATACGCAGTATTTT. Translation gives CASSYSQGISTDTQYF.